This T cell receptor beta chain stems from a study of graft-versus-host responses after intestinal transplantation. Germline V gives CDR1 SGHRS, CDR2 YFSETQ. The CDR3 extends over 15 amino acids. Losses at the gene ends were 1 base for V and 3 bases for J; bases not matched to a gene: 4. Concerning this clone itself: Its cognate antigen is unknown.

Clones were read by immunoSEQ multiplex PCR, and TCRdb kept only the in-frame ones, dropping some. The profile shows about 93,000 clones, around 93% of them singletons. The study's findings and limits: Detected in recipient marrow were GvH clones, some of which were first observed in ileum or blood.

The material was unstimulated CD8+ T cells sorted from spleen or lymph node cells, obtained before intestinal transplant. The sequence derives from a human donor who received an intestinal transplant. The chain has TRBV5-1 and TRBJ2-3, with 8 bases matching TRBD2. In DNA form, the CDR3 reads TGCGCCAGCAGCTTGAGTACGGGAGGGACAGATACGCAGTATTTT. Amino acid sequence: CASSLSTGGTDTQYF. The complete variable domain, with remaining parts taken from reference TRBV5-1 and TRBJ2-3, reads KAGVTQTPRYLIKTRGQQVTLSCSPISGHRSVSWYQQTPGQGLQFLFEYFSETQRNKGNFPGRFSGRQFSNSRSEMNVSTLELGDSALYLCASSLSTGGTDTQYFGPGTRLTVL.